Detailed here is one TCR beta chain. Trimming took 6 bases from V and 9 from J, leaving 11 bases between them. The CDR3 loop spans 11 amino acids. Germline assignment: CDR1 SQVTM and CDR2 ANQGSEA. This sample was included in a study of blood T cell repertoires in COVID-19. As for the study in general: Specimens from acute and convalescent COVID-19 originated in the United States, Italy and Spain. Sample material is recorded as cDNA or gDNA derived from T cells, B-cell-depleted T cells, or PBMCs.

Sequencing was performed with immunoSEQ multiplex PCR; in TCRdb, only in-frame clones are kept and a portion is missing. The profile shows around 370,000 clones, around 91% of them singletons. The chain combines TRBV29-1 with TRBJ2-2, with D unresolved. The source material was peripheral blood. This sequence originates from a man between 18 and 35 years old with active or convalescent COVID-19. The CDR3 loop reads CSVRSAWELFF. Here the CDR3 DNA reads TGCAGCGTGAGGAGTGCTTGGGAGCTGTTTTTT.